This T cell receptor (beta chain) was captured in a study of T cells in Graves' hyperthyroidism and ophthalmopathy. On the study more broadly: Staff took peripheral blood when the initial diagnosis was made, before any treatment began. The study's findings and limits: Most clonotypes expanded in the thyroid (above 0.001) were also present in blood.

This CDR3 is 15 amino acids long. Trimming took 5 bases from V and 4 from J, leaving 17 bases between them. Germline lookup yields CDR1 SEHNR and CDR2 FQNEAQ (reference sequence). Stability of Graves' hyperthyroidism was defined as absent ophthalmopathy progression within 18 months. This clonotype appeared many times. No antigen is known for it. Amplification targeted TCR beta CDR3 regions from RNA transcripts. The HTBI primer set served for first-round RT-PCR of the TCR CDR3. TCRdb reprocessed the multiplex PCR reads with MiXCR, giving one entry per CDR3 protein. This table has approximately 870,000 distinct CDR3 sequences, 38% appearing once.

This clonotype was obtained from a man between 18 and 35 years old with Graves' hyperthyroidism. The sample comprised blood. V and J are TRBV7-9 and TRBJ1-2, with a possible D match to TRBD1 (6 bases). The CDR3 protein is CASSQSSGQSYGYTF. CDR3 in DNA: TGTGCCAGCAGCCAAAGTTCTGGACAGTCCTATGGCTACACCTTC.